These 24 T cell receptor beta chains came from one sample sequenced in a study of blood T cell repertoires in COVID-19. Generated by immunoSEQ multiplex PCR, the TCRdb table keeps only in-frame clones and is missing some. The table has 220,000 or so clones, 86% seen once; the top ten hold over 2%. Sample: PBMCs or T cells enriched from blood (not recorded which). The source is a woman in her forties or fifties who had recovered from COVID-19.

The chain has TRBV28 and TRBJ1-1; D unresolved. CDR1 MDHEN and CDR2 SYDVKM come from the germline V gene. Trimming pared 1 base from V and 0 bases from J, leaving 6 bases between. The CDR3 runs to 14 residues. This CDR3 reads CASSLYSMNTEAFF. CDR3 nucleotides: TGTGCCAGCAGTTTATACAGCATGAACACTGAAGCTTTCTTT.

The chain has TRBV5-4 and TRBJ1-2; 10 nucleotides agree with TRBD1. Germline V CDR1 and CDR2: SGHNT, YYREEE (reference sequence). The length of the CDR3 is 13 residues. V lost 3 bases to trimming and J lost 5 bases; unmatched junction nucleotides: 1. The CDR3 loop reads CASSWTGGYGYTF. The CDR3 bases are TGTGCCAGCAGCTGGACAGGGGGATATGGCTACACCTTC.

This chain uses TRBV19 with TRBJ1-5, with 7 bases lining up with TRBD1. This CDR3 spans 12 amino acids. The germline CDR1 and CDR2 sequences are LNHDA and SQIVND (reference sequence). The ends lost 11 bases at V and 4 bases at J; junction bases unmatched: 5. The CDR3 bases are TGTGCCTGCCAGGGGGGAAATCAGCCCCAGCATTTT. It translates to CACQGGNQPQHF.

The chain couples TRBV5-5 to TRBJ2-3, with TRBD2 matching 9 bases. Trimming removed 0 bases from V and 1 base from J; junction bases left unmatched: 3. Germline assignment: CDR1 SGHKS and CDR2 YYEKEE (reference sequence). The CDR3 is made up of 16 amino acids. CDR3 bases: TGTGCCAGCAGCTTGGCGGTAGCGGGAGGCACAGATACGCAGTATTTT. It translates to CASSLAVAGGTDTQYF.

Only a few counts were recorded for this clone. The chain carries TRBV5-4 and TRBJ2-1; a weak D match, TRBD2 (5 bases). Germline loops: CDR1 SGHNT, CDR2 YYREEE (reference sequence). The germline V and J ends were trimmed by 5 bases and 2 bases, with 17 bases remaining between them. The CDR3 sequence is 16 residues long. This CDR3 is CASRTSVGSTYNEQFF. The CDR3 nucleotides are TGTGCCAGCAGAACTAGTGTGGGTTCCACCTACAATGAGCAGTTCTTC.

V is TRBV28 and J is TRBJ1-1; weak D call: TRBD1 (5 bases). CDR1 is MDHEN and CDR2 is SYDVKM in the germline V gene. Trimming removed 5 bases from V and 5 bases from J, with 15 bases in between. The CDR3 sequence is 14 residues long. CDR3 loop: CASSAITGGTEAFF. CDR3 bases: TGTGCCAGCAGTGCAATTACAGGAGGGACTGAAGCTTTCTTT.

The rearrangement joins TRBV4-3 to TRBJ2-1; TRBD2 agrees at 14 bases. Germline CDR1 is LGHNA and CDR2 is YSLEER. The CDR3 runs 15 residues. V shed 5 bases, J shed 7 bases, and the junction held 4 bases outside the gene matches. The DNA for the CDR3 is TGCGCCAGCAGCTTGACTAGCGGGGGGGCGAATGAGCAGTTCTTC. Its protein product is CASSLTSGGANEQFF.

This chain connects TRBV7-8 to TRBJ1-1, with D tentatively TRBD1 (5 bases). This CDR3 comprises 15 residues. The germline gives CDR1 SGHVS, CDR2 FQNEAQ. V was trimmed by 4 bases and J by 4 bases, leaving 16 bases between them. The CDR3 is CASSSGRWGGTEAFF. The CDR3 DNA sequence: TGTGCCAGCAGCTCAGGGAGGTGGGGGGGCACTGAAGCTTTCTTT. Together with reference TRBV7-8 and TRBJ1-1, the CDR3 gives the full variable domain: GAGVSQSPRYKVAKRGQDVALRCDPISGHVSLFWYQQALGQGPEFLTYFQNEAQLDKSGLPSDRFFAERPEGSVSTLKIQRTQQEDSAVYLCASSSGRWGGTEAFFGQGTRLTVV.

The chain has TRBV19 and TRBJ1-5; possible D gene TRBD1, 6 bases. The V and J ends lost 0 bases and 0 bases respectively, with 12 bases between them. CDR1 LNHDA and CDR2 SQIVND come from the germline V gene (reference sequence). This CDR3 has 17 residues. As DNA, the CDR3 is TGTGCCAGTAGTATAGACAGGGGAGACCTTAGCAATCAGCCCCAGCATTTT. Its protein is CASSIDRGDLSNQPQHF.

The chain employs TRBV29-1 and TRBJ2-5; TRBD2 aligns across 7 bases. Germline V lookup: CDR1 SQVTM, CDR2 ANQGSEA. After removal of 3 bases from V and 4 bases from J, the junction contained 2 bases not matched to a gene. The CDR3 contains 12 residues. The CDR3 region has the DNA TGCAGCGTTGAGGCGGGAGCAGAGACCCAGTACTTC. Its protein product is CSVEAGAETQYF. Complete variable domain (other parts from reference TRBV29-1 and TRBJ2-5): SAVISQKPSRDICQRGTSLTIQCQVDSQVTMMFWYRQQPGQSLTLIATANQGSEATYESGFVIDKFPISRPNLTFSTLTVSNMSPEDSSIYLCSVEAGAETQYFGPGTRLLVL.

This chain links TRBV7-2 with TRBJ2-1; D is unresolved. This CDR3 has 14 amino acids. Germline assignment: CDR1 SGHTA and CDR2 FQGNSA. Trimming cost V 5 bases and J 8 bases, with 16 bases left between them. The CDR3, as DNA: TGTGCCAGCAGCCCACCTCGCTGGAGATATGAGCAGTTCTTC. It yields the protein CASSPPRWRYEQFF.

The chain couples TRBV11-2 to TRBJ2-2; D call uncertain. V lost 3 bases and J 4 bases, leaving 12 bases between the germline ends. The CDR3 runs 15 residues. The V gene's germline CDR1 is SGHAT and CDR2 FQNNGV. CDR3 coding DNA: TGTGCCAGCAGCTTGGAGTCGGTGTTCACCGGGGAGCTGTTTTTT. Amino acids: CASSLESVFTGELFF. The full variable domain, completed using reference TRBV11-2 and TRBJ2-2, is EAGVAQSPRYKIIEKRQSVAFWCNPISGHATLYWYQQILGQGPKLLIQFQNNGVVDDSQLPKDRFSAERLKGVDSTLKIQPAKLEDSAVYLCASSLESVFTGELFFGEGSRLTVL.

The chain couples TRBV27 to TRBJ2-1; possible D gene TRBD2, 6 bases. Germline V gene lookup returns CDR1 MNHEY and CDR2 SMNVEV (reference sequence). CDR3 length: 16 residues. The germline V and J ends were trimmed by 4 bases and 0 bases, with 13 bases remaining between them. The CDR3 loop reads CASSSSWGDSYNEQFF. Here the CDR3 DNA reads TGTGCCAGCAGTTCTAGTTGGGGGGACTCCTACAATGAGCAGTTCTTC.

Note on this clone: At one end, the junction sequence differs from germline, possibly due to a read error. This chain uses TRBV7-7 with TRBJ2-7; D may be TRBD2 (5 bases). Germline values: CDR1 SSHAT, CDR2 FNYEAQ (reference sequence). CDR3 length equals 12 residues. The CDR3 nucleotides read TGTGCTAGCAGCAACGGGGTCGGCGAGCAGTACTTC. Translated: CASSNGVGEQYF.

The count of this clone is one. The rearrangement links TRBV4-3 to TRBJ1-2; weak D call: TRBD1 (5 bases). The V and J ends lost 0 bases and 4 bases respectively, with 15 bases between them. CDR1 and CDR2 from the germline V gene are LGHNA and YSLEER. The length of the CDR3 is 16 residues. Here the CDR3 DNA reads TGCGCCAGCAGCCAAGATCTCGGGGGGAAGGGCTATGGCTACACCTTC. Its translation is CASSQDLGGKGYGYTF.

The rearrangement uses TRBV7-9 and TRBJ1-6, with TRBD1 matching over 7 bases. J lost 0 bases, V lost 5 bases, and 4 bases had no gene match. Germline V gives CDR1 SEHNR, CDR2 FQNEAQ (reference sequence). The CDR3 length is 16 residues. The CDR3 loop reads CASSQGQTSYNSPLHF. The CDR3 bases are TGTGCCAGCAGCCAGGGACAGACCTCCTATAATTCACCCCTCCACTTT.

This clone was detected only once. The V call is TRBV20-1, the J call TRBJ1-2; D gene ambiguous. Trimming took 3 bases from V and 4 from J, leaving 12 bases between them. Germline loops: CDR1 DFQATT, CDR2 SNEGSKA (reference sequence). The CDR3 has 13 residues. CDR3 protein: CSASSGKLYGYTF. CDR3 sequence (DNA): TGCAGTGCTAGTTCGGGGAAACTCTATGGCTACACCTTC.

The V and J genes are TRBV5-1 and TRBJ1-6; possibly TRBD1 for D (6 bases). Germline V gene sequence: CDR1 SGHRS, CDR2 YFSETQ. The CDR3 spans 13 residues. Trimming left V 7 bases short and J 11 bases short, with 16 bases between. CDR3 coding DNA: TGCGCCAGCCAAAAGTCAGGGGACGCACCCCTCCACTTT. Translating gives CASQKSGDAPLHF.

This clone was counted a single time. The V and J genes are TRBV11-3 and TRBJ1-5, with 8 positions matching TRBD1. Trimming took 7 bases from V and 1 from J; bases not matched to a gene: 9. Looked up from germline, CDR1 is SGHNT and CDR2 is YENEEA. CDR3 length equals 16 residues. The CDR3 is CASTGGACYSNQPQHF. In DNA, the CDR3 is TGTGCCAGCACAGGGGGCGCATGTTACAGCAATCAGCCCCAGCATTTT.

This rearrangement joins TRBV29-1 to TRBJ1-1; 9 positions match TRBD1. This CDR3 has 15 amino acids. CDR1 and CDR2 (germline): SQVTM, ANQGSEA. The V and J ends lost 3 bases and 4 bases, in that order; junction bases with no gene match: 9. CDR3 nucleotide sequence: TGCAGCGTTGAGCGAACAGGGGGCTTGGTCACTGAAGCTTTCTTT. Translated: CSVERTGGLVTEAFF.

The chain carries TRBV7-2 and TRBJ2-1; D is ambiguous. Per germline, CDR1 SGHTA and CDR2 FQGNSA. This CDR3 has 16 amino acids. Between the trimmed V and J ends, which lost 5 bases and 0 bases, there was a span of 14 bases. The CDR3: CASSPQSGISYNEQFF. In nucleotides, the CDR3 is TGTGCCAGCAGCCCCCAATCGGGTATCTCCTACAATGAGCAGTTCTTC. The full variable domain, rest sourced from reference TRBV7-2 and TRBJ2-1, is GAGVSQSPSNKVTEKGKDVELRCDPISGHTALYWYRQSLGQGLEFLIYFQGNSAPDKSGLPSDRFSAERTGGSVSTLTIQRTQQEDSAVYLCASSPQSGISYNEQFFGPGTRLTVL.

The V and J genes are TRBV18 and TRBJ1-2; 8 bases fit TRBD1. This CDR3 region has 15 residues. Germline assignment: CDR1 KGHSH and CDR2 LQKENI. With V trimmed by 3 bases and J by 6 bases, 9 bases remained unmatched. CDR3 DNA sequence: TGTGCCAGCTCACCCACTCGGACAGGGAAGGATGGCTACACCTTC. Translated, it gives CASSPTRTGKDGYTF.

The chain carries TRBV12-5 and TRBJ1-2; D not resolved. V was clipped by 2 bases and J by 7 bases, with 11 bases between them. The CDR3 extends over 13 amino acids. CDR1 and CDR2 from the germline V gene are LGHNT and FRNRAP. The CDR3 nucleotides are TGTGCTAGTGGTTTGTTTCGTAGGAGTGGCTACACCTTC. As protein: CASGLFRRSGYTF.

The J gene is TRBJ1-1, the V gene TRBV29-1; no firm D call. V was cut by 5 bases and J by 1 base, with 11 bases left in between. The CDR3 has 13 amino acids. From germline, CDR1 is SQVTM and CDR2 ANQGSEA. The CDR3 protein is CSVTSGSNTEAFF. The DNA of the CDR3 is TGCAGCGTTACCTCGGGATCGAACACTGAAGCTTTCTTT.